The clone carrying this T cell receptor beta chain was recorded at least ten times. Its antigen remains unidentified. This record comes from a study of early T cells in non-severe SARS-CoV-2 infection. About the research overall: Bulk RNA isolated from unsorted whole blood underwent sequencing; chains were not paired.

CDR3 size: 13 residues. V was pared by 6 bases and J by 1 base, with 5 bases of the junction left unmatched. In germline, CDR1 is DFQATT, CDR2 SNEGSKA (reference sequence). Overall study findings and caveats: Private and CD4 specificities were missed by VDJdb matching, which favored anti-spike CD8 responses.

TCRdb used MiXCR to reprocess the 5' RACE reads, holding one entry per CDR3 protein. The sample contains tens of thousands of distinct CDR3 sequences, roughly 6.6% of which appear only once. The receptor was derived from an adult who was a healthcare worker with PCR-confirmed SARS-CoV-2 infection or an uninfected control (not recorded which). This chain uses TRBV20-1 with TRBJ1-2; 7 bases agree with TRBD1. The sample taken for sequencing was whole blood. CDR3 in amino acids: CSAPTGNNYGYTF. The CDR3, as DNA: TGCAGTGCACCGACAGGGAATAACTATGGCTACACCTTC.